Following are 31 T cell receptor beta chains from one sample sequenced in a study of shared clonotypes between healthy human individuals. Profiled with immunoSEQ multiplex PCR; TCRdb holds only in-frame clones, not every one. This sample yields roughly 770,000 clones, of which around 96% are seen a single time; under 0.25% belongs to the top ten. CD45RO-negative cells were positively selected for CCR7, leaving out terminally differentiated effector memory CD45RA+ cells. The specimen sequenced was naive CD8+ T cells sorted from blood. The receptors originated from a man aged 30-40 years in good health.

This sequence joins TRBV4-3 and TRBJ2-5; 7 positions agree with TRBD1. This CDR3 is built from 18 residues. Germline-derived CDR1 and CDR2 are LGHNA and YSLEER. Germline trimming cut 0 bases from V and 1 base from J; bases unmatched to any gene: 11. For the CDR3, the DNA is TGCGCCAGCAGCCAAGATTCAAGGTGGGGACAGCTCCAAGAGACCCAGTACTTC. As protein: CASSQDSRWGQLQETQYF.

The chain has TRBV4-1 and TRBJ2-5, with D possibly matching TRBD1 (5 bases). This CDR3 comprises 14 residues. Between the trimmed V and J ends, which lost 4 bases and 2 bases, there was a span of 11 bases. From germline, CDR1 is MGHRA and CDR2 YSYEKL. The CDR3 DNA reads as TGCGCCAGCAGCCCGCTGACAGTGCAAGAGACCCAGTACTTC. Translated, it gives CASSPLTVQETQYF.

Here the CDR3 DNA reads TGTGCCACCAGCAGCCCCAGTGTTTTAGGGGTAGGTGAAGCTTTCTTT. Translated, it gives CATSSPSVLGVGEAFF. The V call is TRBV15, the J call TRBJ1-1, with D perhaps TRBD1 (5 bases). Trimming pared 3 bases from V and 7 bases from J, leaving 21 bases between. The CDR3 runs 16 residues. In germline, CDR1 is LNHNV, CDR2 YYDKDF (reference sequence).

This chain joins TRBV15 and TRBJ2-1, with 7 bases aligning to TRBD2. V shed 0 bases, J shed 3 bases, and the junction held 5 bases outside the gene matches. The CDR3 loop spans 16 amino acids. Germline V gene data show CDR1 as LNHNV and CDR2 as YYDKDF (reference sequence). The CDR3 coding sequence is TGTGCCACCAGCAGAGAAGCTAGCGGAGACTACAATGAGCAGTTCTTC. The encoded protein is CATSREASGDYNEQFF. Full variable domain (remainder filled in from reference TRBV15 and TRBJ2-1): DAMVIQNPRYQVTQFGKPVTLSCSQTLNHNVMYWYQQKSSQAPKLLFHYYDKDFNNEADTPDNFQSRRPNTSFCFLDIRSPGLGDTAMYLCATSREASGDYNEQFFGPGTRLTVL.

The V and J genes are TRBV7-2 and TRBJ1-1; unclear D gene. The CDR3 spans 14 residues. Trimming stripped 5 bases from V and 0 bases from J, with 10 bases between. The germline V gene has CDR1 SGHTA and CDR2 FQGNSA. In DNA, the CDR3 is TGTGCCAGCAGCCCGCTCGGGATGAACACTGAAGCTTTCTTT. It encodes CASSPLGMNTEAFF. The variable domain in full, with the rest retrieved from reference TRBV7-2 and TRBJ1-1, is GAGVSQSPSNKVTEKGKDVELRCDPISGHTALYWYRQSLGQGLEFLIYFQGNSAPDKSGLPSDRFSAERTGGSVSTLTIQRTQQEDSAVYLCASSPLGMNTEAFFGQGTRLTVV.

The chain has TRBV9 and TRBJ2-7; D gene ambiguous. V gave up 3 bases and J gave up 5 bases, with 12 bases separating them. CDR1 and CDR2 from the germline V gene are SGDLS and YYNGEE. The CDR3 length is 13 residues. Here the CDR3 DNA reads TGTGCCAGCAGCGGAGGCGGCGTGGACGAGCAGTACTTC. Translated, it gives CASSGGGVDEQYF.

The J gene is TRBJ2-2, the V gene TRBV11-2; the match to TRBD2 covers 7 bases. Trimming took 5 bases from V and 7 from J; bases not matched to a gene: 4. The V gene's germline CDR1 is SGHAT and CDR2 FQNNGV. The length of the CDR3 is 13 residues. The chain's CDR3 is CASSTRGGGELFF. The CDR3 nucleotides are TGTGCCAGCAGCACCCGCGGGGGCGGGGAGCTGTTTTTT.

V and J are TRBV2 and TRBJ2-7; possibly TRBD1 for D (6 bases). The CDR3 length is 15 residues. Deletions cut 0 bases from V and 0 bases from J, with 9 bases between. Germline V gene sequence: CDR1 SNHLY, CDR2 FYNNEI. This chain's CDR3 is CASSEASGHSYEQYF. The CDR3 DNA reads TGTGCCAGCAGTGAAGCTTCGGGACACTCCTACGAGCAGTACTTC.

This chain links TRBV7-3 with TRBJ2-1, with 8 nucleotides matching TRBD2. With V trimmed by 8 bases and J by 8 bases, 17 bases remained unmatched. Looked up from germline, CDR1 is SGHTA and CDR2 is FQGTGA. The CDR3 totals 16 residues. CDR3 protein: CASAISPREGLHEQFF. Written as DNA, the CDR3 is TGTGCCAGCGCGATATCCCCCCGGGAGGGCCTCCATGAGCAGTTCTTC.

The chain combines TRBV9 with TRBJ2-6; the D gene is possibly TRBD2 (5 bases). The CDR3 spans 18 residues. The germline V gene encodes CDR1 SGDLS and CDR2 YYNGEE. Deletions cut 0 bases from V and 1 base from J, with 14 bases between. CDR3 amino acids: CASSVAVGERSGANVLTF. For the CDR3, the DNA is TGTGCCAGCAGCGTAGCAGTGGGAGAGAGGTCTGGGGCCAACGTCCTGACTTTC.

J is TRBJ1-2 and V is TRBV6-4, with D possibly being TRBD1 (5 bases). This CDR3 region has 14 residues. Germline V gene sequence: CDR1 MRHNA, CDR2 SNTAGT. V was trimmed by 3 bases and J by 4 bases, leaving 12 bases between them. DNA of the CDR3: TGTGCCAGCAGTGAAGTCTGGGACGGCTATGGCTACACCTTC. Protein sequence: CASSEVWDGYGYTF.

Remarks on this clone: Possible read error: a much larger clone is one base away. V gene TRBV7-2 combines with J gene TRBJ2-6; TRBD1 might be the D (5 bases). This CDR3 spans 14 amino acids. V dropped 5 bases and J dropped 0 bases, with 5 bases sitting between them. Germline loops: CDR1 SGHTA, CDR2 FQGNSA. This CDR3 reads CASSDSSGANVLTF. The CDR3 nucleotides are TGTGCCAGCAGCGACAGCTCTGGGGCCAACGTCCTGACTTTC.

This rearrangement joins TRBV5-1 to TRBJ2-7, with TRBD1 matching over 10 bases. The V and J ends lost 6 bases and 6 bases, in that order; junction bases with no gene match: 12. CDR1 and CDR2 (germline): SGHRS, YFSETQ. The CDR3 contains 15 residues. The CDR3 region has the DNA TGCGCCAGCACCGCCGGGACAGGGGCGCCGCCCGAGCAGTACTTC. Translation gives CASTAGTGAPPEQYF.

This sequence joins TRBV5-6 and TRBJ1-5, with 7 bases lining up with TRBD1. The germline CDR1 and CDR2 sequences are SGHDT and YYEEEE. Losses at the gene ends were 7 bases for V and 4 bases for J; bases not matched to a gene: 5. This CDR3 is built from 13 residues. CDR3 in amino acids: CASLTRGNQPQHF. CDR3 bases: TGTGCCAGCTTAACCAGGGGGAATCAGCCCCAGCATTTT.

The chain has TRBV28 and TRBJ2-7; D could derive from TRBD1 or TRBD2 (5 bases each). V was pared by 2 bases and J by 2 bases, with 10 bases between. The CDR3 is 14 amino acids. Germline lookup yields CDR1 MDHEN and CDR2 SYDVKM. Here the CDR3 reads CASSLEQGAYEQYF. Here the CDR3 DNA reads TGTGCCAGCAGTTTAGAGCAGGGAGCCTACGAGCAGTACTTC.

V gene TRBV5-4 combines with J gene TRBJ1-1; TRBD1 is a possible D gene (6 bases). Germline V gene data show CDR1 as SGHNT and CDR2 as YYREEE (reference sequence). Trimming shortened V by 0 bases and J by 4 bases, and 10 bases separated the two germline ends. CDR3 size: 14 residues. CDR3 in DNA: TGTGCCAGCAGCTTGGACAGGGTTCTCACTGAAGCTTTCTTT. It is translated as CASSLDRVLTEAFF.

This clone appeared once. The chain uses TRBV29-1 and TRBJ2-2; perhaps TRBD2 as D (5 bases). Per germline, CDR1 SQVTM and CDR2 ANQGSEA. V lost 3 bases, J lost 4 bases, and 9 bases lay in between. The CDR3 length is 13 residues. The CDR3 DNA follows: TGCAGCGTTGAGGAGGCTGTCACCGGGGAGCTGTTTTTT. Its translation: CSVEEAVTGELFF.

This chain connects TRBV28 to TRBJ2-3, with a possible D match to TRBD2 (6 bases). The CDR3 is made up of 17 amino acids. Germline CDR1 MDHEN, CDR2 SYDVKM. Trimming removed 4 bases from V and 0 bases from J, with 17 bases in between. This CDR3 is CASSSQAGGDSTDTQYF. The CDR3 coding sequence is TGTGCCAGCAGTTCCCAGGCCGGAGGGGATAGCACAGATACGCAGTATTTT.

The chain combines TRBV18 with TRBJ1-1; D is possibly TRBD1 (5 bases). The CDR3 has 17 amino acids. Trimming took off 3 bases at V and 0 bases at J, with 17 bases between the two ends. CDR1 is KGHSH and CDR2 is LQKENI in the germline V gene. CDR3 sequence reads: CASSPPSGLGVNTEAFF. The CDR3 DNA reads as TGTGCCAGCTCACCCCCCTCAGGGCTTGGGGTGAACACTGAAGCTTTCTTT.

The DNA for the CDR3 is TGTGCCAGCAGTTTATCGAGGAGGGGGCAGTACGAGCAGTACTTC. As protein: CASSLSRRGQYEQYF. The chain employs TRBV27 and TRBJ2-7, with D possibly matching TRBD1 (7 bases). In germline, CDR1 is MNHEY, CDR2 SMNVEV (reference sequence). This CDR3 has 15 amino acids. V lost 0 bases, J lost 4 bases, and 13 bases lay in between.

The CDR3 sequence: CASSTRQGLAKNIQYF. In DNA form, the CDR3 reads TGTGCCAGCAGTACGCGACAGGGCTTAGCCAAAAACATTCAGTACTTC. The chain joins TRBV27 to TRBJ2-4; 7 nucleotides match TRBD1. The CDR3 contains 16 residues. V shed 5 bases, J shed 0 bases, and the junction held 7 bases outside the gene matches. Looked up from germline, CDR1 is MNHEY and CDR2 is SMNVEV (reference sequence).

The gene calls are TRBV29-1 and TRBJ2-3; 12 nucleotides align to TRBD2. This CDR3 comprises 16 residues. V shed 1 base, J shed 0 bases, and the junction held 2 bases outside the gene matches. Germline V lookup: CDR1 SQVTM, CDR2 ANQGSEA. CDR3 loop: CSVEGGLAGSTDTQYF. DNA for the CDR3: TGCAGCGTTGAAGGAGGACTAGCGGGAAGCACAGATACGCAGTATTTT.

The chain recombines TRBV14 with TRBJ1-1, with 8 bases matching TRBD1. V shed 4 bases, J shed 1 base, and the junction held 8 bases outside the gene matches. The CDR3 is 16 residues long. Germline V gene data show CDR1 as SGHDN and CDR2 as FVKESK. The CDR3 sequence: CASSPRTGRGNTEAFF. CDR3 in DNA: TGTGCCAGCAGCCCCCGGACAGGGAGGGGGAACACTGAAGCTTTCTTT.

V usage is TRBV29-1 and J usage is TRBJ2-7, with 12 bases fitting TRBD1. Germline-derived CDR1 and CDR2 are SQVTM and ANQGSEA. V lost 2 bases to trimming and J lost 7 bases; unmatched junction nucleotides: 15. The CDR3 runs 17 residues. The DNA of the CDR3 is TGCAGCGTTGAAATGTCGGGACAGGGGGCGAGAGGTTGGGAGCAGTACTTC. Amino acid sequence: CSVEMSGQGARGWEQYF.

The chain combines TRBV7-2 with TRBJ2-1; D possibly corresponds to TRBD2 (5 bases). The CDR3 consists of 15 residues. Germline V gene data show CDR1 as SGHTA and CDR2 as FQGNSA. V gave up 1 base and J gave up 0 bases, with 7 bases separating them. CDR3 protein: CASSLVALSYNEQFF. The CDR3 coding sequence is TGTGCCAGCAGCTTAGTAGCGCTCTCCTACAATGAGCAGTTCTTC.

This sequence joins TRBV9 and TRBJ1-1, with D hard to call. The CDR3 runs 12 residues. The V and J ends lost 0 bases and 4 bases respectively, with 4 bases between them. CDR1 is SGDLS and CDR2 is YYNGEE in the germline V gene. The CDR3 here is CASSVVGTEAFF. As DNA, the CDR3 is TGTGCCAGCAGCGTAGTGGGCACTGAAGCTTTCTTT.

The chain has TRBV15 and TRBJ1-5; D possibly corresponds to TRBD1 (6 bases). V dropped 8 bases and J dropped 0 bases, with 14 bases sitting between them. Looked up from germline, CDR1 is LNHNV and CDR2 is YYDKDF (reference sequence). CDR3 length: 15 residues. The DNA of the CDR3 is TGTGCCACCGGCCAGGGGCGCGATAGCAATCAGCCCCAGCATTTT. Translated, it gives CATGQGRDSNQPQHF.

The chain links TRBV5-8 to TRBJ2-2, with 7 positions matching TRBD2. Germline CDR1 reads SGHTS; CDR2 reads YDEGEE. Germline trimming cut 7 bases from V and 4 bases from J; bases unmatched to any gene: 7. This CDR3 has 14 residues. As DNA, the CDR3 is TGTGCCAGCCCGGCGGGAGCGGGCACCGGGGAGCTGTTTTTT. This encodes CASPAGAGTGELFF.

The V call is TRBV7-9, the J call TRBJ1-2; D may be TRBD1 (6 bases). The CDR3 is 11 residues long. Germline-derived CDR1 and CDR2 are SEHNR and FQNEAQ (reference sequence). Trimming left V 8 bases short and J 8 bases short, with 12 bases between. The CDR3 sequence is CASDTGNGYTF. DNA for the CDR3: TGTGCCAGCGATACAGGGAACGGCTACACCTTC.

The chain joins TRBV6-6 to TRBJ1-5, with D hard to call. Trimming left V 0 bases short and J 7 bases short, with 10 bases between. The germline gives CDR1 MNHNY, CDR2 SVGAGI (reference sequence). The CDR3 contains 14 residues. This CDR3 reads CASSYSLAAQPQHF. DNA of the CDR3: TGTGCCAGCAGTTACTCCCTGGCGGCCCAGCCCCAGCATTTT.

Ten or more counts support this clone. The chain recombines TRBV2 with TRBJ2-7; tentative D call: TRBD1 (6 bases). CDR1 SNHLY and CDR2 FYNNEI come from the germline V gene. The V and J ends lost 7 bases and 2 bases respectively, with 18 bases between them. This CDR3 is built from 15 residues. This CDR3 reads CASIDGTSLAYEQYF. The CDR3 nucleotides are TGTGCCAGCATCGACGGGACATCGCTCGCCTACGAGCAGTACTTC.